The 20 T cell receptor beta chains below come from one sample, sequenced in a study of OX40 agonist ivuxolimab in advanced cancers. TCRdb's copy holds only in-frame clones and misses some; the assay was immunoSEQ multiplex PCR. The sample contains tens of thousands of clones, over 65% of which appear only once. The material sequenced was CD4+ or CD8+ T cells sorted from blood, taken in a trial of the OX40 agonist ivuxolimab. The receptor source for this set is an adult with an advanced solid tumor such as melanoma, head and neck, liver or kidney cancer.

This clone appeared a few times. The chain joins TRBV9 to TRBJ2-2; D gene unclear. The germline CDR1 and CDR2 sequences are SGDLS and YYNGEE. This CDR3 region has 13 residues. Trimming removed 0 bases at V and 4 bases at J, with 4 bases between. This chain's CDR3 is CASSVAGTGELFF. DNA of the CDR3: TGTGCCAGCAGCGTAGCGGGCACCGGGGAGCTGTTTTTT.

The DNA for the CDR3 is TGCGCCAGCAGTGACCCGAGCTCCTACGAGCAGTACTTC. It encodes CASSDPSSYEQYF. V gene TRBV10-1 combines with J gene TRBJ2-7; no clear D. Germline loops: CDR1 WNHNN, CDR2 SYGVQD (reference sequence). Trimming shortened V by 3 bases and J by 0 bases, and 6 bases separated the two germline ends. This CDR3 comprises 13 residues.

The chain joins TRBV7-2 to TRBJ2-2, with TRBD1 as a possible D gene (5 bases). Deletions cut 5 bases from V and 4 bases from J, with 8 bases between. The CDR3 spans 13 residues. CDR1 SGHTA and CDR2 FQGNSA come from the germline V gene. Here the CDR3 reads CASSRQGTGELFF. CDR3 coding DNA: TGTGCCAGCAGCCGCCAGGGCACCGGGGAGCTGTTTTTT.

V is TRBV20-1 and J is TRBJ1-2; D gene uncertain. The CDR3 runs to 11 residues. The germline V gene encodes CDR1 DFQATT and CDR2 SNEGSKA (reference sequence). V was pared by 7 bases and J by 7 bases, with 13 bases between. CDR3 protein: CSVGPVAGYTF. Here the CDR3 DNA reads TGCAGTGTCGGTCCAGTAGCTGGCTACACCTTC.

This chain joins TRBV7-9 and TRBJ1-3, with unresolved D. Germline V gives CDR1 SEHNR, CDR2 FQNEAQ (reference sequence). This CDR3 has 12 residues. The V gene lost 7 bases and the J gene lost 3 bases, with 7 bases spanning the gap. The CDR3 sequence is CASTLSGNTIYF. The DNA of the CDR3 is TGTGCCAGCACCCTCAGTGGAAACACCATATATTTT.

This clone was picked up one time. V usage is TRBV2 and J usage is TRBJ2-1; no clear D gene. The CDR3 spans 14 residues. The V and J ends lost 8 bases and 3 bases respectively, with 14 bases between them. Germline V gene sequence: CDR1 SNHLY, CDR2 FYNNEI. The CDR3 nucleotides read TGTGCCAGCCAAGTTTGGGCCCACTACAATGAGCAGTTCTTC. Translation: CASQVWAHYNEQFF.

V is TRBV4-1 and J is TRBJ1-1; D gene uncertain. The germline CDR1 and CDR2 sequences are MGHRA and YSYEKL. This CDR3 contains 15 residues. The V end lost 0 bases, the J end lost 5 bases, and 13 bases lay between the germline ends. CDR3 nucleotide sequence: TGCGCCAGCAGCCAAGATGGTACTGGTTTTACTGAAGCTTTCTTT. Its protein product is CASSQDGTGFTEAFF.

The chain combines TRBV28 with TRBJ2-7; the D is unclear. The CDR3 runs 14 residues. Trimming shortened V by 3 bases and J by 4 bases, and 13 bases separated the two germline ends. Germline V CDR1 and CDR2: MDHEN, SYDVKM. CDR3 in amino acids: CASSFLGFAYEQYF. CDR3 sequence (DNA): TGTGCCAGCAGTTTTCTGGGGTTCGCTTACGAGCAGTACTTC.

Here the CDR3 reads CASGILTGQPQHF. The CDR3 coding sequence is TGTGCCAGTGGCATTTTGACGGGTCAGCCCCAGCATTTT. The J gene is TRBJ1-5, the V gene TRBV19; D call uncertain. CDR3 length: 13 amino acids. V gave up 8 bases and J gave up 6 bases, with 14 bases separating them. From germline, CDR1 is LNHDA and CDR2 SQIVND (reference sequence).

This clone has only one observation. CDR3 sequence reads: CASSSSGSRQETQYF. The CDR3 DNA sequence: TGTGCCAGCAGCTCATCAGGATCCCGCCAAGAGACCCAGTACTTC. The V gene is TRBV11-3, the J gene TRBJ2-5; no clear D. Germline values: CDR1 SGHNT, CDR2 YENEEA. V lost 4 bases and J lost 1, with 13 bases in between. This CDR3 spans 15 amino acids.

This sequence joins TRBV4-3 and TRBJ1-2; D is uncertain. The germline V and J ends were trimmed by 0 bases and 3 bases, with 20 bases remaining between them. Per germline, CDR1 LGHNA and CDR2 YSLEER. The CDR3 is 18 residues long. The CDR3 DNA is TGCGCCAGCAGCCAAGATCGAGGGAGCGCAGTCTCTTACTATGGCTACACCTTC. Its protein product is CASSQDRGSAVSYYGYTF.

The genes are TRBV11-2 and TRBJ2-1; D is perhaps TRBD2 (5 bases). Per the germline V gene, CDR1 is SGHAT and CDR2 is FQNNGV. Trimming stripped 5 bases from V and 8 bases from J, with 16 bases between. The CDR3 is made up of 14 amino acids. In DNA, the CDR3 is TGTGCCAGCAGCACCCTACTAGTCCCGGATGAGCAGTTCTTC. Translating gives CASSTLLVPDEQFF.

This clone was picked up one time. This chain joins TRBV5-5 and TRBJ2-1; the D gene could be TRBD1 or TRBD2 (6 bases each). CDR3 length equals 15 residues. The V end lost 1 base, the J end lost 4 bases, and 12 bases lay between the germline ends. Germline assignment: CDR1 SGHKS and CDR2 YYEKEE (reference sequence). CDR3 loop: CASSLFGGGYNEQFF. Written as DNA, the CDR3 is TGTGCCAGCAGCTTGTTCGGGGGCGGGTACAATGAGCAGTTCTTC.

The chain has TRBV7-9 and TRBJ2-5; D not certain. This CDR3 comprises 11 residues. The germline V and J ends were trimmed by 7 bases and 5 bases, with 8 bases remaining between them. Germline V gene lookup returns CDR1 SEHNR and CDR2 FQNEAQ (reference sequence). The CDR3 bases are TGTGCCAGCACCGATGGGGAGACCCAGTACTTC. Translated: CASTDGETQYF.

This clone was seen a single time. One end of the junction fails to match germline, which may point to a read error. The V gene is TRBV27, the J gene TRBJ2-1; possible D gene TRBD2, 6 bases. The CDR3 consists of 14 residues. The germline CDR1 and CDR2 sequences are MNHEY and SMNVEV (reference sequence). The CDR3 DNA follows: TGTGCCACCAGTCGGGGGAGCTCCTACAATGAGCAGTTCTTC. As protein: CATSRGSSYNEQFF.

V and J are TRBV11-2 and TRBJ1-4; possibly TRBD1 for D (6 bases). This CDR3 spans 14 amino acids. Germline V gives CDR1 SGHAT, CDR2 FQNNGV. Trimming shortened V by 5 bases and J by 10 bases, and 17 bases separated the two germline ends. CDR3 residues: CASSGRDTAGKLFF. The CDR3 coding sequence is TGTGCCAGCAGCGGACGGGACACTGCTGGAAAACTGTTTTTT.

The chain recombines TRBV11-1 with TRBJ2-2; D remains unclear. The V gene's germline CDR1 is SGHAT and CDR2 FQDESV (reference sequence). The CDR3 has 14 residues. The V end lost 1 base, the J end lost 3 bases, and 6 bases lay between the germline ends. CDR3 DNA: TGTGCCAGCAGCTTAGTTCGGTACACCGGGGAGCTGTTTTTT. Encoded protein: CASSLVRYTGELFF.

This chain uses TRBV4-1 with TRBJ1-2, with D unresolved. Trimming left V 4 bases short and J 6 bases short, with 18 bases between. The germline CDR1 and CDR2 sequences are MGHRA and YSYEKL. The CDR3 has 15 residues. CDR3 in amino acids: CASSPGRGSDNGYTF. The CDR3 coding sequence is TGCGCCAGCAGCCCCGGGCGTGGCTCTGATAATGGCTACACCTTC.

This rearrangement joins TRBV5-4 to TRBJ2-5; 11 nucleotides line up with TRBD2. The CDR3 consists of 16 residues. Trimming at V came to 3 bases and at J to 5 bases, leaving 9 bases not matched to a gene. Germline assignment: CDR1 SGHNT and CDR2 YYREEE (reference sequence). This CDR3 reads CASSSSGRLFSETQYF. The CDR3 region has the DNA TGTGCCAGCAGCTCTAGCGGGAGGCTTTTCTCGGAGACCCAGTACTTC.

This clone was detected once. This chain joins TRBV15 and TRBJ2-4, with D perhaps assigned TRBD1 or TRBD2 (5 bases each). Germline loops: CDR1 LNHNV, CDR2 YYDKDF (reference sequence). Trimming cost V 5 bases and J 5 bases, with 10 bases left between them. There are 13 residues in the CDR3. CDR3 sequence reads: CATSAGGENIQYF. DNA of the CDR3: TGTGCCACCAGCGCTGGGGGAGAAAACATTCAGTACTTC. The full variable domain, with the rest looked up from reference TRBV15 and TRBJ2-4, is DAMVIQNPRYQVTQFGKPVTLSCSQTLNHNVMYWYQQKSSQAPKLLFHYYDKDFNNEADTPDNFQSRRPNTSFCFLDIRSPGLGDTAMYLCATSAGGENIQYFGAGTRLSVL.